Listed below are T cell receptor beta chains from one sample, sequenced in a study of T-cell memory formation after mild COVID-19. TCRdb recomputed calls from the 5' RACE reads with MiXCR, one row per CDR3 protein. The data contain more than 150,000 distinct CDR3 sequences, 11% of them seen just once; the ten biggest clones take up more than 3.5%. The material sequenced was PBMCs or a T cell subset sorted from them (not recorded which). The receptor source for this set is a young man who had mild COVID-19 (a few samples of this study predate the infection). Cell type and time point are not known. Both conserved end residues are part of each CDR3. The D gene is left open where the match is weak. Expanded clones are given a class, and other clones once, few, many or no size at all.

CATAGGQGVTDTQYF	TGCGCCACGGCGGGGGGCCAAGGTGTCACAGATACGCAGTATTTT	TRBD2	NA	TRBJ2-3	TRBV5-1
CASSQDHGRNYGYTF	TGTGCCAGCAGCCAAGATCACGGCAGGAACTATGGCTACACCTTC	NA	NA	TRBJ1-2	TRBV4-2
CAISGWEHTDTQYF	TGTGCCATCAGTGGGTGGGAGCACACAGATACGCAGTATTTT	NA	NA	TRBJ2-3	TRBV10-3
CASSLGGGRDNEQFF	TGTGCCAGCAGCTTAGGAGGGGGCCGGGACAATGAGCAGTTCTTC	TRBD1	NA	TRBJ2-1	TRBV11-2
CASKTALNYNEQFF	TGTGCCAGCAAGACAGCCCTAAACTACAATGAGCAGTTCTTC	NA	NA	TRBJ2-1	TRBV6-5
CASSRDGVDTQYF	TGTGCCAGCAGCCGGGATGGGGTAGATACGCAGTATTTT	NA	few	TRBJ2-3	TRBV9
CASSLSPEAGYTF	TGCGCCAGCAGCTTATCCCCCGAAGCCGGCTACACCTTC	NA	NA	TRBJ1-2	TRBV5-1
CASSLVVGGSGANVLTF	TGTGCCAGCAGCTTAGTGGTAGGGGGCTCTGGGGCCAACGTCCTGACTTTC	NA	NA	TRBJ2-6	TRBV7-8
CARFTTRTQTDTQYF	TGCGCCAGATTCACTACGAGGACACAGACAGATACGCAGTATTTT	NA	few	TRBJ2-3	TRBV10-1
CASSLAGEVYNEQFF	TGTGCCAGCAGTTTAGCGGGAGAGGTCTACAATGAGCAGTTCTTC	NA	NA	TRBJ2-1	TRBV12-3/TRBV12-4
CASSFRGSVGYTF	TGTGCCAGCAGCTTCCGGGGATCTGTTGGCTACACCTTC	NA	NA	TRBJ1-2	TRBV11-2
CASIVGGGSSYNEQFF	TGTGCCAGCATCGTAGGTGGGGGTAGCTCCTACAATGAGCAGTTCTTC	NA	few	TRBJ2-1	TRBV7-9
CASSPRGAYNEQFF	TGTGCCAGCAGCCCCCGGGGGGCCTACAATGAGCAGTTCTTC	TRBD2	many	TRBJ2-1	TRBV7-3
CASSQVQGAGTGELFF	TGTGCCAGCAGCCAGGTCCAGGGGGCGGGCACCGGGGAGCTGTTTTTT	TRBD1	NA	TRBJ2-2	TRBV7-6
CASSGTGRQQYF	TGCGCCAGCAGCGGGACAGGGCGGCAGCAGTACTTC	TRBD1	few	TRBJ2-7	TRBV10-1
CASSLQGTLNTGELFF	TGTGCCAGCAGCCTTCAGGGGACATTGAACACCGGGGAGCTGTTTTTT	NA	many	TRBJ2-2	TRBV7-3
CASSLVVGETQYF	TGTGCCAGCAGCCTAGTAGTTGGAGAGACCCAGTACTTC	NA	NA	TRBJ2-5	TRBV11-3
CASSLVMGGFGYEQYF	TGCGCCAGCAGCTTGGTGATGGGGGGCTTCGGCTACGAGCAGTACTTC	NA	NA	TRBJ2-7	TRBV5-1
CASTRGGAQETQYF	TGTGCCAGCACCCGCGGGGGCGCCCAAGAGACCCAGTACTTC	NA	NA	TRBJ2-5	TRBV6-5
CSAPGTGNTDTQYF	TGCAGTGCTCCCGGGACAGGTAACACAGATACGCAGTATTTT	TRBD1	few	TRBJ2-3	TRBV20-1
CASRPGTASYNEQFF	TGCGCCAGCAGACCCGGGACCGCGTCCTACAATGAGCAGTTCTTC	NA	many	TRBJ2-1	TRBV5-1
CASKPGRLEKLFF	TGTGCCAGCAAACCAGGCCGACTTGAAAAACTGTTTTTT	NA	few	TRBJ1-4	TRBV12-3/TRBV12-4
CASSRDRALNEQFF	TGCGCCAGCAGCCGGGACAGGGCCCTCAATGAGCAGTTCTTC	TRBD1	many	TRBJ2-1	TRBV5-1
CASSTDSNSNQPQHF	TGTGCCAGCAGCACCGACAGTAATAGCAATCAGCCCCAGCATTTT	NA	few	TRBJ1-5	TRBV7-9
CASSLGFPGQGWSTGELFF	TGTGCCAGCAGCTTAGGGTTCCCGGGACAGGGGTGGTCCACCGGGGAGCTGTTTTTT	TRBD1	NA	TRBJ2-2	TRBV7-6
CSAETRGKLFF	TGCAGCGCCGAGACCCGGGGAAAACTGTTTTTT	NA	few	TRBJ1-4	TRBV29-1
CASSQAGKETQYF	TGCGCCAGCAGCCAGGCAGGGAAAGAGACCCAGTACTTC	NA	NA	TRBJ2-5	TRBV5-1
CASQREVGQPQHF	TGTGCCAGCCAAAGGGAAGTGGGTCAGCCCCAGCATTTT	NA	NA	TRBJ1-5	TRBV7-2
CASSQVRLAVYNEQFF	TGCGCCAGCAGCCAAGTTAGGCTAGCGGTTTACAATGAGCAGTTCTTC	TRBD2	many	TRBJ2-1	TRBV4-1
CSVGSGSYNEQFF	TGCAGCGTTGGGAGTGGCTCCTACAATGAGCAGTTCTTC	NA	NA	TRBJ2-1	TRBV29-1